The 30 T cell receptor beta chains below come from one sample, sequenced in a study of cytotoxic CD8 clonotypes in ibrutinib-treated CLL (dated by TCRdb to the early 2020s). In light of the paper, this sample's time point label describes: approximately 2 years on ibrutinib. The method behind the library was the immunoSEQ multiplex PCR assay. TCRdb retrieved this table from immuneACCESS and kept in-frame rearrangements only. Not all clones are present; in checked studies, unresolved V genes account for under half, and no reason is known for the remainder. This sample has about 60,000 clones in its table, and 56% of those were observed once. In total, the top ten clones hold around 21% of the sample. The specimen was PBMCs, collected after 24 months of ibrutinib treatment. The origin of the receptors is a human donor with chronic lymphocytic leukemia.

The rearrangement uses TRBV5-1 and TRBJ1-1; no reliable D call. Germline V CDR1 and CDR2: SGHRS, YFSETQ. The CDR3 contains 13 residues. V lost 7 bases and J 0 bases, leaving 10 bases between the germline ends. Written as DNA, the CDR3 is TGCGCCAGCGCCACGGCAGTGAACACTGAAGCTTTCTTT. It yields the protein CASATAVNTEAFF.

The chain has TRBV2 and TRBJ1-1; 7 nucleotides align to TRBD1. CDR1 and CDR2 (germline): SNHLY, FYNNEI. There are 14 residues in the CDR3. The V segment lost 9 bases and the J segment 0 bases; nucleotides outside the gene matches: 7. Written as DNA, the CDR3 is TGTGCCAGTGGACAGGAGCAGGTGAACACTGAAGCTTTCTTT. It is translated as CASGQEQVNTEAFF.

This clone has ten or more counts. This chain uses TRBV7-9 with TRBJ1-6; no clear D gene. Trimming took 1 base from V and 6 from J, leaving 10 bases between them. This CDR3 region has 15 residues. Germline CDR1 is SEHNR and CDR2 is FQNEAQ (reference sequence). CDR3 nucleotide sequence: TGTGCCAGCAGCTTAGATGGTCCGAGTAATTCACCCCTCCACTTT. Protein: CASSLDGPSNSPLHF. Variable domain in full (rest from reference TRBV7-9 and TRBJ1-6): DTGVSQNPRHKITKRGQNVTFRCDPISEHNRLYWYRQTLGQGPEFLTYFQNEAQLEKSRLLSDRFSAERPKGSFSTLEIQRTEQGDSAMYLCASSLDGPSNSPLHFGNGTRLTVT.

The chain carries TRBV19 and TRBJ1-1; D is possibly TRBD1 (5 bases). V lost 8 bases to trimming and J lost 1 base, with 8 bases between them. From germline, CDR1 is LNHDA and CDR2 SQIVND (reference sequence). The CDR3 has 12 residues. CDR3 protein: CASSTGNTEAFF. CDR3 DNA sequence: TGTGCCAGTTCAACAGGGAACACTGAAGCTTTCTTT.

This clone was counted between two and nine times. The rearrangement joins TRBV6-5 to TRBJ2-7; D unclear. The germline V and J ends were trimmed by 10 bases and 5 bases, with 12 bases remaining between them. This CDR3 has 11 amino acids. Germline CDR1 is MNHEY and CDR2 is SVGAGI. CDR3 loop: CATAVPHEQYV. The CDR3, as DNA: TGTGCCACGGCGGTTCCGCACGAGCAGTACGTC.

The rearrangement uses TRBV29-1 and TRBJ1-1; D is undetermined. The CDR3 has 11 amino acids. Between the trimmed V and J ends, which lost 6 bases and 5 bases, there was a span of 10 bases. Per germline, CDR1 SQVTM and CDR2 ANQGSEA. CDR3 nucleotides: TGCAGCGTCTCCTCGTTTACTGAAGCTTTCTTT. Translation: CSVSSFTEAFF.

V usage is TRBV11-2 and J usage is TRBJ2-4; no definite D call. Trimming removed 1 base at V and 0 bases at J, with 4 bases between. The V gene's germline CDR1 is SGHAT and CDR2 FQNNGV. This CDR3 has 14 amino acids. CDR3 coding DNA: TGTGCCAGCAGCTTAGCGGGAGCCAAAAACATTCAGTACTTC. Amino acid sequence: CASSLAGAKNIQYF.

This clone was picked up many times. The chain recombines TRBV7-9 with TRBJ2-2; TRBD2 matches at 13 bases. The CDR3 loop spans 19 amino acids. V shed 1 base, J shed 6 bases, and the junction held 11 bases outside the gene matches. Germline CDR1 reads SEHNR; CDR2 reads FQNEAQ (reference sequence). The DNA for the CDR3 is TGTGCCAGCAGCTTAGTCTTACTAGCGGGAGGGCCTATGTCCGGGGAGCTGTTTTTT. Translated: CASSLVLLAGGPMSGELFF.

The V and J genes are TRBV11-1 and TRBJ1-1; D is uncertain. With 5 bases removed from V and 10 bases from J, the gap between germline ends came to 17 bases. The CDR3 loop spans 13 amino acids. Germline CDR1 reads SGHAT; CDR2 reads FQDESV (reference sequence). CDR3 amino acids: CASSLRPAWGAFF. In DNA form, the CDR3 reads TGTGCCAGCAGCCTCCGACCGGCTTGGGGAGCTTTCTTT.

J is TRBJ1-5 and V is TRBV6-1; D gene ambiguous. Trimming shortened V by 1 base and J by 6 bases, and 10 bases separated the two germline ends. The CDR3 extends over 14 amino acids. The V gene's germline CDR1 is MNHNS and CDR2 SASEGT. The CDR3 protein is CASSEVDGSQPQHF. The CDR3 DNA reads TGTGCCAGCAGTGAAGTTGATGGAAGTCAGCCCCAGCATTTT.

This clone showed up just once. CDR3 nucleotides: TGCGCCAGCAGTGCGGCCAGCTCTGGAAACACCATATATTTT. It encodes CASSAASSGNTIYF. The chain combines TRBV10-2 with TRBJ1-3; D uncertain. V dropped 4 bases and J dropped 0 bases, with 7 bases sitting between them. Germline CDR1 WSHSY, CDR2 SAAADI. This CDR3 is 14 amino acids long.

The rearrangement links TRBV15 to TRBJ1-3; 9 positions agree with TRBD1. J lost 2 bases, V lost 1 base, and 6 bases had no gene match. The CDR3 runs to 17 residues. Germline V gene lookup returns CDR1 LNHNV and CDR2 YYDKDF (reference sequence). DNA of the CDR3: TGTGCCACCAGCAGAGTTCGCACAGGGGGCACTGGAAACACCATATATTTT. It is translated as CATSRVRTGGTGNTIYF.

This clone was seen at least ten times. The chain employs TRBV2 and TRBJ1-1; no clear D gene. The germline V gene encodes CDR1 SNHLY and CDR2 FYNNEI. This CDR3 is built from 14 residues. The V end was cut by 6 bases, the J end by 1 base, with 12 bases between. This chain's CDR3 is CASSAKLRNTEAFF. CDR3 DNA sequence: TGTGCCAGCAGCGCTAAATTGAGGAACACTGAAGCTTTCTTT.

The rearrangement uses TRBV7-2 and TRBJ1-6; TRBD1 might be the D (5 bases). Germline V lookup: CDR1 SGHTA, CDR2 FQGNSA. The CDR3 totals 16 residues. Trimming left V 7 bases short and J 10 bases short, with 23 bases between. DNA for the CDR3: TGTGCCAGCACCAGTAGGACGGGGGGATCGGGATCACCCCTCCACTTT. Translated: CASTSRTGGSGSPLHF. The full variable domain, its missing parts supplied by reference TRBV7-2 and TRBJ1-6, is GAGVSQSPSNKVTEKGKDVELRCDPISGHTALYWYRQSLGQGLEFLIYFQGNSAPDKSGLPSDRFSAERTGGSVSTLTIQRTQQEDSAVYLCASTSRTGGSGSPLHFGNGTRLTVT.

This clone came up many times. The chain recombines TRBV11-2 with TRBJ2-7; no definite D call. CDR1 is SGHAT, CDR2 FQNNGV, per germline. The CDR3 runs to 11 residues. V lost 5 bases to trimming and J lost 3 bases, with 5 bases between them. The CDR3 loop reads CASSPGYEQYV. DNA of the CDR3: TGTGCCAGCAGCCCCGGCTACGAGCAGTACGTC.

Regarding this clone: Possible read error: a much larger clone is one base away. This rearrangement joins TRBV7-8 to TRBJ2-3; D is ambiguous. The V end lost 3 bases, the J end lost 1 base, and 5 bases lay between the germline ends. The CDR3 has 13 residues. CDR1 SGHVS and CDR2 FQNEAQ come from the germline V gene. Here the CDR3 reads CASSFVGTDTQYF. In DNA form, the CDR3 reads TGTGCCAGCAGCTTCGTCGGCACAGATACGCAGTATTTT. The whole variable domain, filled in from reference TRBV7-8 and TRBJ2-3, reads GAGVSQSPRYKVAKRGQDVALRCDPISGHVSLFWYQQALGQGPEFLTYFQNEAQLDKSGLPSDRFFAERPEGSVSTLKIQRTQQEDSAVYLCASSFVGTDTQYFGPGTRLTVL.

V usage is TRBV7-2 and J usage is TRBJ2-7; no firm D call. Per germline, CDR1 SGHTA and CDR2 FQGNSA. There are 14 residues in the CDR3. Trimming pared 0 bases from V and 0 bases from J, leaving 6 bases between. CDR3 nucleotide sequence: TGTGCCAGCAGCTTAGCCGTCAACTCCTACGAGCAGTACTTC. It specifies CASSLAVNSYEQYF.

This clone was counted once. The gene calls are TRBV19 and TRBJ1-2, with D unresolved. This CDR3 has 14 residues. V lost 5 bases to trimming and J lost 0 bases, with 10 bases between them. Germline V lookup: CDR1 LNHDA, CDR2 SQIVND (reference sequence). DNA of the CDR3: TGTGCCAGTAGTCCGCAGCCTTCTAACTATGGCTACACCTTC. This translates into CASSPQPSNYGYTF.

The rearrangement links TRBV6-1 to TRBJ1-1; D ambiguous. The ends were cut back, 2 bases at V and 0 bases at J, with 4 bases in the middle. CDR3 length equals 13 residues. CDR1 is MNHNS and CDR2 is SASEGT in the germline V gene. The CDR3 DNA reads TGTGCCAGCAGTGAATTGCTGAACACTGAAGCTTTCTTT. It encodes CASSELLNTEAFF.

CDR3 protein: CASSVRGNLYEQYF. CDR3 in DNA: TGTGCCAGCAGTGTAAGGGGAAACCTCTACGAGCAGTACTTC. The genes are TRBV27 and TRBJ2-7, with D tentatively TRBD1 (5 bases). Trimming removed 5 bases at V and 3 bases at J, with 14 bases between. Looked up from germline, CDR1 is MNHEY and CDR2 is SMNVEV (reference sequence). The CDR3 consists of 14 residues.

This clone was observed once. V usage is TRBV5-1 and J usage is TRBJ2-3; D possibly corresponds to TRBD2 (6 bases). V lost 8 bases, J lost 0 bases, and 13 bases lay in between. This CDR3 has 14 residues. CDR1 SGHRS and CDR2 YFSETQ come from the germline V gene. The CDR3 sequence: CASRGGVSTDTQYF. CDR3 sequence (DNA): TGCGCCAGTAGGGGCGGGGTGAGCACAGATACGCAGTATTTT.

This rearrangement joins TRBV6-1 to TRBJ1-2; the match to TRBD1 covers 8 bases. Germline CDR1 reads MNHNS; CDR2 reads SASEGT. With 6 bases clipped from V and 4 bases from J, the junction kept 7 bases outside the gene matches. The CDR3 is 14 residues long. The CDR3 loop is CASRDRVGFYGYTF. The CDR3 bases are TGTGCCAGCAGGGACAGGGTCGGGTTCTATGGCTACACCTTC.

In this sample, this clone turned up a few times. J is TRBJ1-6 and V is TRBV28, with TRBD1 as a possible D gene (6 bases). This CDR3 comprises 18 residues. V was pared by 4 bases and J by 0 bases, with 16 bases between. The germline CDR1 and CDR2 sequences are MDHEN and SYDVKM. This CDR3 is CASSSPRDTSSYNSPLHF. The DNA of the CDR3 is TGTGCCAGCAGTTCCCCTCGGGACACGAGCTCCTATAATTCACCCCTCCACTTT.

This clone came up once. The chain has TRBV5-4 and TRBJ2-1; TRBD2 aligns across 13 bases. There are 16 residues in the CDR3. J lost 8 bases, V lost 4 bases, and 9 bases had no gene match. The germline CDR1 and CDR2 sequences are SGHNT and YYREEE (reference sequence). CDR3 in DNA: TGTGCCAGCAGCAATACGGTCACTAGCGGGGGGGATGAGCAGTTCTTC. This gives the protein CASSNTVTSGGDEQFF.

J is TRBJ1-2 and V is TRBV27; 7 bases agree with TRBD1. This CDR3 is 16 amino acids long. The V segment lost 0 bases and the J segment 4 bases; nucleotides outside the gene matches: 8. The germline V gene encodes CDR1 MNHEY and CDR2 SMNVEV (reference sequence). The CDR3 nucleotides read TGTGCCAGCAGTTTATCGCTTCGGCAGGGGGGCTATGGCTACACCTTC. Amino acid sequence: CASSLSLRQGGYGYTF.

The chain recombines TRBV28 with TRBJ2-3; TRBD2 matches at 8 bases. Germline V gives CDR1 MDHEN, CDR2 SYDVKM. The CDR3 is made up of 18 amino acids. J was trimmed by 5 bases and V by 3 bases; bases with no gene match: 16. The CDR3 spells CASSFPSGHDRSVDTQYF. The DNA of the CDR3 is TGTGCCAGCAGTTTCCCTAGCGGGCACGACCGGTCGGTAGATACGCAGTATTTT.

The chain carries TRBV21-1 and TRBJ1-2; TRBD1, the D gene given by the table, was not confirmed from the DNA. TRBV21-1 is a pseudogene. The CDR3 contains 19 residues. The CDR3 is CASSRVNGDRESANYGYTF. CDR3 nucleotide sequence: TGTGCCAGCAGCAGAGTGAACGGGGACAGGGAGTCCGCTAACTATGGCTACACCTTC.

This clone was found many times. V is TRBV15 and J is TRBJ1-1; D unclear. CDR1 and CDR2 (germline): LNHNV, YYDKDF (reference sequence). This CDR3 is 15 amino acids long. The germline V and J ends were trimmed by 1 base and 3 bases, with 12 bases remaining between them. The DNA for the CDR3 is TGTGCCACCAGCAGAGGGGGAGTCGGGGACACTGAAGCTTTCTTT. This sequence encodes CATSRGGVGDTEAFF.

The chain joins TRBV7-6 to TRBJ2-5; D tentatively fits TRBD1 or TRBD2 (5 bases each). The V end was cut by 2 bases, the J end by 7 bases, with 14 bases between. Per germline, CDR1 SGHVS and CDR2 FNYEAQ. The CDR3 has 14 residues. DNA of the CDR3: TGTGCCAGCAGCTTAAACGACCGGGGCGGGACCCAGTACTTC. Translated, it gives CASSLNDRGGTQYF.

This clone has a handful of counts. CDR3 nucleotide sequence: TGTGCCATGCCGGGGAAGCGGTCGAGCTCCTACAATGAGCAGTTCTTC. Its translation is CAMPGKRSSSYNEQFF. The rearrangement uses TRBV7-9 and TRBJ2-1; D may be TRBD2 (5 bases). Germline V lookup: CDR1 SEHNR, CDR2 FQNEAQ (reference sequence). Trimming left V 10 bases short and J 0 bases short, with 19 bases between. The CDR3 extends over 16 amino acids.